This is a list of T cell receptor beta chains from one sample in a study of control samples from healthy donors and cancer patients. Profiling relied on immunoSEQ multiplex PCR, and the TCRdb table lists in-frame clones only, not all of them. The profile shows 390,000 or so clones, around 90% of them singletons. Sequences were obtained from PBMCs. Every receptor here comes from a man aged 35-49 years with head and neck cancer. Each CDR3 is given with its conserved first and last residue. Each record gives: clone size, V gene, CDR3 protein. Where a row states a size, it is once, few, many or the class of an expanded clone; other rows omit it.

- TRBV5-4 CASSYTGGRELFF
- TRBV7-8 CASSPSGGPSTDTQYF
- TRBV6-4 CASSVKQGGPPDTQYF
- TRBV7-9 CASSLPAGTGDYGYTF
- TRBV6-5 CASSYSSGQPQHF
- TRBV6-5 CASSYSFGEDEQYF
- TRBV3-1/TRBV3-2 CASSQGQGSYEQYF
- TRBV14 CASSQELWSTEAFF
- TRBV28 CASYHPGTSGSSGETQYF
- TRBV5-6 CASSVIDSNQPQHF
- TRBV7-9 CASSLGSGRAYNEQFF
- TRBV10-1 CASSEVAPVDEQYF
- TRBV10-3 CAITGDMNTEAFF
- TRBV7-2 CASSASTYEQYF
once TRBV27 CASSSLAFGLAGGDRSHNEQFF
once TRBV28 CASRPGGAASTDTQYF
- TRBV11-2 CASSRDRSDGQFF
- TRBV7-6 CASSLQHHMNTEAFF
- TRBV28 CASNRQQNTEAFF
- TRBV6-5 CASKEGAGELFF
- TRBV30 CAWSEVWGIGTEAFF
- TRBV19 CASSTPSWSSGNTIYF
- TRBV30 CAWSGEGEKLFF
- TRBV9 CASSAGTSGRYNEQFF
- TRBV28 CASSLSPAPLTF
- TRBV27 CASSFQTGATEAFF
- TRBV9 CASSVANPLANEQFF
once TRBV18 CASSPTGASSSGANVLTF
- TRBV3-1/TRBV3-2 CASSQDIGPQGTQYF
- TRBV6-5 CASRSGRETEAFF
- TRBV5-1 CASSFSTGEGTYEQYF
few TRBV2 CASSGQEGPYEQYF
- TRBV27 CASSLTGEDGWPNEQFF
once TRBV11-2 CASRPTGNGANVLTF
- TRBV21-1 CASRSPPRRNQPQHF
- TRBV6-6 CASSRPGANTEAFF
- TRBV13 CAGSYRLPSDTQYF
- TRBV28 CASRGDKGYNSPLHF
- TRBV27 CASSQTGDFYGYTF
- TRBV20-1 CSASGGEELGYTF
- TRBV7-2 CASSLGTSTPNSPLHF
- TRBV10-1 CASALFGQQNTEAFF
- TRBV11-3 CASSLRLPSDEQFF
once TRBV28 CASSPSPFHSGNTIYF
- TRBV7-9 CASSLGGASGRSQETQYF
- TRBV15 CATGEEPPSQPQHF
- TRBV3-1/TRBV3-2 CASSQAGDRSYGYTF
- TRBV3-1/TRBV3-2 CASSRRTGNPQYF
- TRBV15 CATSSPGPSETQYF
once TRBV27 CASSFRASNYGYTF
- TRBV6-2/TRBV6-3 CASSLGEYQETQYF
- TRBV7-9 CASSDHSGTGGYEQYF
- TRBV29-1 CSRDRLHYNEQFF
- TRBV28 CASSIGQGPRGQETQYF
- TRBV2 CATASAGELFF
- TRBV5-1 CASSSIPGERETQYF
- TRBV25-1 CASSPPGQGAPLLYGYTF
- TRBV12-3/TRBV12-4 CASSLMAGELFF
- TRBV9 CASSVDSRGPFF
- TRBV19 CASNPAGTGGHGYTF